This T cell receptor (beta chain) was identified during a study of T-cell reconstitution after alpha-beta-depleted transplantation in children. Unique molecular identifiers were used in preparing the TCRbeta library. TCRdb reprocessed the PCR reads with MiXCR, giving one entry per CDR3 protein. In the table there are roughly 200,000 distinct CDR3 sequences, roughly a tenth of which are singletons. This clonotype came up many times. Its cognate antigen is unknown. V lost 4 bases, J lost 4 bases, and 4 bases stayed unmatched. Per germline, CDR1 SGHTA and CDR2 FQGNSA. CDR3 length: 13 residues. General observations from the study: Certain patients had high TCRbeta diversity at day 60, and it came from recipient T cells and thymic progenitors that survived.

The clonotype comes from a child in the first two years of life with acute myeloid leukemia, due to receive a stem cell transplant. V and J are TRBV7-2 and TRBJ2-7; 7 bases map to TRBD1. The sequenced sample was PBMCs, obtained before TCRalphabeta/CD19-depleted stem cell transplant. CDR3 in amino acids: CASSSTGWYEQYF. CDR3 DNA sequence: TGTGCCAGCAGCTCGACAGGGTGGTACGAGCAGTACTTC.